The 20 T cell receptor beta chains below come from one sample, sequenced in a study of blood T cell repertoires in COVID-19 (TCRdb year 2020). The library was generated by the immunoSEQ multiplex PCR assay. In TCRdb, the immuneACCESS table is reduced to in-frame sequences with V and J assigned. These tables do not hold every clone; where another copy was compared, an unresolved V gene accounts for under half, and the others remain unexplained. The sample table contains approximately 160,000 clones; only one count was recorded for roughly 84% of them. Roughly 2.9% of the sample comes from the top ten. What was sequenced was peripheral blood. These receptors were collected from a woman aged 55-69 years with acute or convalescent COVID-19.

This clone was seen only once. The V call is TRBV7-2, the J call TRBJ1-2; 10 positions agree with TRBD1. The V gene's germline CDR1 is SGHTA and CDR2 FQGNSA. V was pared by 5 bases and J by 6 bases, with 15 bases of the junction left unmatched. There are 17 residues in the CDR3. CDR3 residues: CASSLLELTGGADGYTF. The CDR3 nucleotides are TGTGCCAGCAGCCTTCTTGAACTGACAGGGGGCGCGGATGGCTACACCTTC.

The chain is built from TRBV5-4 and TRBJ2-5; TRBD1 aligns across 8 bases. This CDR3 comprises 14 residues. V gave up 2 bases and J gave up 4 bases; unmatched junction bases: 4. Per germline, CDR1 SGHNT and CDR2 YYREEE (reference sequence). In DNA, the CDR3 is TGTGCCAGCAGCTTCCCGACAGGGGTAGAGACCCAGTACTTC. It yields the protein CASSFPTGVETQYF.

This sequence joins TRBV7-9 and TRBJ1-1; D unresolved. Per the germline V gene, CDR1 is SEHNR and CDR2 is FQNEAQ (reference sequence). Deletions cut 3 bases from V and 1 base from J, with 6 bases between. The CDR3 totals 13 residues. For the CDR3, the DNA is TGTGCCAGCAGCTTGTCAGAGAACACTGAAGCTTTCTTT. It yields the protein CASSLSENTEAFF.

This clone was counted a single time. V usage is TRBV19 and J usage is TRBJ2-7; weak D call: TRBD1 (6 bases). V was cut by 0 bases and J by 2 bases, with 14 bases left in between. In germline, CDR1 is LNHDA, CDR2 SQIVND (reference sequence). The CDR3 contains 16 residues. In nucleotides, the CDR3 is TGTGCCAGTAGTATAGATAAAACAGGGCGTACCTACGAGCAGTACTTC. Translated, it gives CASSIDKTGRTYEQYF.

In this sample, this clone turned up once. The genes are TRBV6-5 and TRBJ2-2; D possibly corresponds to TRBD1 (6 bases). Trimming stripped 0 bases from V and 5 bases from J, with 10 bases between. The CDR3 has 15 amino acids. Germline V gives CDR1 MNHEY, CDR2 SVGAGI. The CDR3 protein is CASSYSGQRTGELFF. The CDR3 nucleotides read TGTGCCAGCAGTTACTCGGGACAAAGGACCGGGGAGCTGTTTTTT.

As DNA, the CDR3 is TGTGCTAGTGGTTTGGTAATCGGACAGGCGGGAAATCAGCCCCAGCATTTT. It specifies CASGLVIGQAGNQPQHF. The chain recombines TRBV12-5 with TRBJ1-5, with 7 bases lining up with TRBD1. The CDR3 totals 17 residues. Germline V gives CDR1 LGHNT, CDR2 FRNRAP. V lost 0 bases and J lost 4; bases outside the gene matches: 9.

The CDR3 loop reads CASSLAPGQGAGAFF. DNA of the CDR3: TGTGCCAGCAGCTTAGCCCCCGGACAGGGGGCTGGAGCTTTCTTT. This chain uses TRBV7-6 with TRBJ1-1; 11 nucleotides agree with TRBD1. V gave up 0 bases and J gave up 10 bases; unmatched junction bases: 7. Germline V gives CDR1 SGHVS, CDR2 FNYEAQ. The CDR3 runs to 15 residues.

The J gene is TRBJ1-2, the V gene TRBV6-5; TRBD1 matches 8 bases. Germline CDR1 and CDR2: MNHEY and SVGAGI. This CDR3 contains 14 residues. Germline trimming cut 4 bases from V and 4 bases from J; bases unmatched to any gene: 5. This chain's CDR3 is CASSSDRAIYGYTF. The DNA of the CDR3 is TGTGCCAGCAGTTCGGACAGGGCAATCTATGGCTACACCTTC.

The chain combines TRBV4-2 with TRBJ2-1; D perhaps matches TRBD2 (5 bases). V lost 0 bases and J 7 bases, leaving 19 bases between the germline ends. Per germline, CDR1 LGHNA and CDR2 YNFKEQ. This CDR3 region has 17 residues. CDR3 residues: CASSQEAYTSNGNEQFF. CDR3 coding DNA: TGTGCCAGCAGCCAAGAGGCCTATACTAGTAATGGTAATGAGCAGTTCTTC.

The chain uses TRBV7-2 and TRBJ2-3; TRBD2 aligns across 7 bases. The germline V gene encodes CDR1 SGHTA and CDR2 FQGNSA. The CDR3 is made up of 12 amino acids. V lost 4 bases and J lost 6; bases outside the gene matches: 1. The CDR3: CASSWRGDTQYF. As DNA, the CDR3 is TGTGCCAGCAGCTGGCGGGGGGATACGCAGTATTTT.

This clone was seen more than once but under ten times. The chain links TRBV5-1 to TRBJ2-4; 10 bases map to TRBD2. Germline assignment: CDR1 SGHRS and CDR2 YFSETQ. The CDR3 has 15 amino acids. Germline trimming cut 3 bases from V and 1 base from J; bases unmatched to any gene: 1. The CDR3 protein is CASSWTSGAKNIQYF. The CDR3 DNA follows: TGCGCCAGCAGCTGGACTAGCGGTGCCAAAAACATTCAGTACTTC.

The chain links TRBV6-5 to TRBJ1-5, with 7 positions matching TRBD1. Trimming at V came to 4 bases and at J to 6 bases, leaving 3 bases not matched to a gene. The CDR3 is 13 amino acids. Germline values: CDR1 MNHEY, CDR2 SVGAGI. The CDR3: CASSSDRSQPQHF. CDR3 in DNA: TGTGCCAGCAGTTCGGACAGGAGTCAGCCCCAGCATTTT.

The genes are TRBV6-6 and TRBJ1-1, with D unresolved. This CDR3 comprises 13 residues. Trimming removed 8 bases at V and 0 bases at J, with 10 bases between. Looked up from germline, CDR1 is MNHNY and CDR2 is SVGAGI (reference sequence). The CDR3 is CASGYFMNTEAFF. As DNA, the CDR3 is TGTGCCAGCGGCTACTTCATGAACACTGAAGCTTTCTTT.

The chain recombines TRBV5-1 with TRBJ2-3; possible D gene TRBD2, 6 bases. CDR3 size: 14 residues. Looked up from germline, CDR1 is SGHRS and CDR2 is YFSETQ. The V gene lost 3 bases and the J gene lost 2 bases, with 10 bases spanning the gap. This CDR3 reads CASSSGGNTDTQYF. CDR3 coding DNA: TGCGCCAGCAGCTCCGGAGGGAACACAGATACGCAGTATTTT.

This clone was seen once. V usage is TRBV4-2 and J usage is TRBJ1-2, with a weak D call TRBD1 (5 bases). Germline V gene sequence: CDR1 LGHNA, CDR2 YNFKEQ. Trimming cost V 0 bases and J 7 bases, with 18 bases left between them. CDR3 length: 16 amino acids. CDR3 sequence (DNA): TGTGCCAGCAGCCAAGAAGGTGGGGGACCCGGGGGTGGCTACACCTTC. This encodes CASSQEGGGPGGGYTF.

The V call is TRBV5-1, the J call TRBJ1-1; 8 nucleotides match TRBD1. This CDR3 comprises 17 residues. The germline gives CDR1 SGHRS, CDR2 YFSETQ. V shed 0 bases, J shed 1 base, and the junction held 8 bases outside the gene matches. Here the CDR3 reads CASSLGTGPNRNTEAFF. CDR3 nucleotides: TGCGCCAGCAGCTTGGGGACAGGGCCCAACCGGAACACTGAAGCTTTCTTT.

The V gene is TRBV19, the J gene TRBJ1-6; no reliable D call. The germline V gene encodes CDR1 LNHDA and CDR2 SQIVND (reference sequence). The CDR3 consists of 13 residues. V gave up 3 bases and J gave up 8 bases, with 8 bases separating them. The CDR3 reads CASSIRFDSPLHF. DNA of the CDR3: TGTGCCAGTAGTATCCGGTTTGATTCACCCCTCCACTTT. Using reference TRBV19 and TRBJ1-6 for the parts outside the CDR3, the full variable domain is DGGITQSPKYLFRKEGQNVTLSCEQNLNHDAMYWYRQDPGQGLRLIYYSQIVNDFQKGDIAEGYSVSREKKESFPLTVTSAQKNPTAFYLCASSIRFDSPLHFGNGTRLTVT.

The J gene is TRBJ1-2, the V gene TRBV5-4; a weak D match, TRBD1 (6 bases). This CDR3 is 13 amino acids long. With 2 bases removed from V and 8 bases from J, the gap between germline ends came to 13 bases. CDR1 and CDR2 (germline): SGHNT, YYREEE (reference sequence). The CDR3 spells CASSFRTERGYTF. The CDR3 DNA reads as TGTGCCAGCAGCTTCCGGACAGAGCGAGGCTACACCTTC.

This chain joins TRBV19 and TRBJ1-5; the D gene is possibly TRBD1 (6 bases). This CDR3 has 15 amino acids. The V end was cut by 5 bases, the J end by 0 bases, with 11 bases between. Per the germline V gene, CDR1 is LNHDA and CDR2 is SQIVND (reference sequence). The CDR3 DNA follows: TGTGCCAGTAGTTGGACAGCTCATAGCAATCAGCCCCAGCATTTT. Its translation is CASSWTAHSNQPQHF.

The chain links TRBV12-3 or TRBV12-4 to TRBJ2-5; D is unclear. V lost 3 bases and J lost 0, with 5 bases in between. The CDR3 extends over 13 amino acids. The CDR3 coding sequence is TGTGCCAGCAGTTTCGAGTACCAAGAGACCCAGTACTTC. Translating it yields CASSFEYQETQYF.